A single sample gave rise to the 25 T cell receptor beta chains below, sequenced in a study of human T cells and chemical hapten exposure. Time point denoted: pre-sensitization, week 0. Regarding treatment: therapeutic diphenylcyclopropenone sensitization with weekly scalp DPC. TCRdb reprocessed the RACE reads with MiXCR, giving one entry per CDR3 protein. The data show some 400,000 distinct CDR3 sequences, approximately 5.1% seen once. The sample was whole blood, taken in connection with sensitization to the hapten diphenylcyclopropenone (DPC). Source of these receptors: a woman aged 45-59 years with alopecia areata. Some clones in this sample may be carry-over from other donors' samples.

In its sample, this clonotype was seen many times. The V and J genes are TRBV12-3 or TRBV12-4 and TRBJ2-7; 10 bases fit TRBD2. J gave up 2 bases and V 5 bases, and 9 bases lay outside the gene matches. This CDR3 contains 16 residues. CDR3 coding DNA: TGTGCCAGCAGTCAGAGGGCTAGCGGGGGTACCTACGAGCAGTACTTC. It encodes CASSQRASGGTYEQYF.

This clonotype was detected only a few times. The gene calls are TRBV6-2 or TRBV6-3 and TRBJ2-2; the D gene is possibly TRBD2 (6 bases). The CDR3 covers 16 residues. V lost 2 bases and J lost 2, with 12 bases in between. Germline assignment: CDR1 MNHEY and CDR2 SVGEGT. In DNA form, the CDR3 reads TGTGCCAGCAGTTACGATATGCGGGGTAACACCGGGGAGCTGTTTTTT. It specifies CASSYDMRGNTGELFF.

Only a few counts were recorded for this clonotype. The chain employs TRBV6-2 or TRBV6-3 and TRBJ1-2; 8 positions match TRBD1. This CDR3 contains 14 residues. The junction had 8 bases not matched to a gene; V was cut back by 6 bases and J by 5 bases. Germline V gene lookup returns CDR1 MNHEY and CDR2 SVGEGT. DNA of the CDR3: TGTGCCAGCAGCCTACTATGGACAGGGTATGGCTACACCTTC. This gives the protein CASSLLWTGYGYTF.

This clonotype has only a few counts. The V and J genes are TRBV2 and TRBJ1-2; 7 nucleotides align to TRBD1. The germline gives CDR1 SNHLY, CDR2 FYNNEI. The trim removed 6 bases at V and 2 bases at J, leaving 9 bases unmatched. The CDR3 is 15 amino acids. The CDR3: CASRLRADRNYGYTF. The CDR3 region has the DNA TGTGCCAGCAGACTACGGGCGGACAGGAACTATGGCTACACCTTC.

This clonotype appeared a few times. This rearrangement joins TRBV20-1 to TRBJ1-5; a weak D match, TRBD1 (6 bases). This CDR3 comprises 15 residues. CDR1 is DFQATT, CDR2 SNEGSKA, per germline (reference sequence). The V end was cut by 5 bases, the J end by 2 bases, with 16 bases between. CDR3 in amino acids: CSAARGLIGNQPQHF. CDR3 bases: TGCAGTGCTGCCAGGGGATTAATTGGCAATCAGCCCCAGCATTTT.

This clonotype was recorded many times. The chain is built from TRBV20-1 and TRBJ2-1; TRBD1 matches 8 bases. The ends lost 6 bases at V and 8 bases at J; junction bases unmatched: 12. The CDR3 has 14 amino acids. Per the germline V gene, CDR1 is DFQATT and CDR2 is SNEGSKA (reference sequence). The CDR3 DNA sequence: TGCAGTGCCACGAAGGGACAGGTTCGGGATGAGCAGTTCTTC. Its translation: CSATKGQVRDEQFF.

This clonotype was seen ten or more times. This chain connects TRBV7-2 to TRBJ2-3, with 7 positions matching TRBD2. The CDR3 contains 17 residues. Germline CDR1 reads SGHTA; CDR2 reads FQGNSA. After removal of 5 bases from V and 10 bases from J, the junction contained 21 bases not matched to a gene. Here the CDR3 reads CASSTSPQRGGSWAQYF. CDR3 nucleotides: TGTGCCAGCAGCACATCCCCCCAACGGGGAGGGAGTTGGGCGCAGTATTTT. Using reference TRBV7-2 and TRBJ2-3 for the parts outside the CDR3, the full variable domain is GAGVSQSPSNKVTEKGKDVELRCDPISGHTALYWYRQSLGQGLEFLIYFQGNSAPDKSGLPSDRFSAERTGGSVSTLTIQRTQQEDSAVYLCASSTSPQRGGSWAQYFGPGTRLTVL.

DNA for the CDR3: TGTGCCAGCAGCGAAAGACTAGCGGGAGGGCCTTCAGAGACCCAGTACTTC. Amino acids: CASSERLAGGPSETQYF. This chain joins TRBV9 and TRBJ2-5, with 14 bases lining up with TRBD2. The CDR3 spans 17 residues. In germline, CDR1 is SGDLS, CDR2 YYNGEE. The junction had 8 bases not matched to a gene; V was cut back by 3 bases and J by 4 bases. The complete variable domain, with remaining parts taken from reference TRBV9 and TRBJ2-5, reads DSGVTQTPKHLITATGQRVTLRCSPRSGDLSVYWYQQSLDQGLQFLIQYYNGEERAKGNILERFSAQQFPDLHSELNLSSLELGDSALYFCASSERLAGGPSETQYFGPGTRLLVL.

There are many counts of this clonotype. V gene TRBV6-2 or TRBV6-3 combines with J gene TRBJ1-5, with a tentative D call TRBD1 (5 bases). Trimming shortened V by 8 bases and J by 9 bases, and 20 bases separated the two germline ends. Germline CDR1 and CDR2: MNHEY and SVGEGT. The CDR3 has 14 residues. This CDR3 reads CASRDGGSSRPQHF. The CDR3 DNA sequence: TGTGCCAGCCGGGACGGTGGATCTTCGCGGCCCCAGCATTTT.

This clonotype was observed many times. The chain joins TRBV27 to TRBJ2-5; a possible D gene is TRBD1 (5 bases). Germline-derived CDR1 and CDR2 are MNHEY and SMNVEV (reference sequence). The CDR3 consists of 16 residues. The V gene lost 4 bases and the J gene lost 6 bases, with 21 bases spanning the gap. This CDR3 reads CASSSDPGQGLKTQYF. DNA for the CDR3: TGTGCCAGCAGTTCAGACCCCGGCCAGGGTCTAAAGACCCAGTACTTC.

This clonotype was recorded at least ten times. The V gene is TRBV14, the J gene TRBJ2-1; D is perhaps TRBD2 (6 bases). This CDR3 is built from 17 residues. The V gene's germline CDR1 is SGHDN and CDR2 FVKESK. The V gene lost 0 bases and the J gene lost 8 bases, with 20 bases spanning the gap. The CDR3 DNA sequence: TGTGCCAGCAGCCAAGATTCGATCGGCGGGAAGGGGCATGAGCAGTTCTTC. It codes for CASSQDSIGGKGHEQFF.

There are many counts of this clonotype. V gene TRBV12-3 or TRBV12-4 combines with J gene TRBJ1-2; D gene ambiguous. Deletions cut 4 bases from V and 4 bases from J, with 7 bases between. The CDR3 totals 12 residues. CDR3 sequence reads: CASSSELYGYTF. The CDR3 bases are TGTGCCAGCAGTTCCGAACTCTATGGCTACACCTTC.

About this clonotype: This may arise from a read error, as a much more abundant clone is one base away. CDR3 region: CDSSKVTGGISDTQYF. The DNA for the CDR3 is TGTGACAGCAGTAAGGTGACAGGGGGAATCTCAGATACGCAGTATTTT. The J gene is TRBJ2-3, the V gene TRBV12-3 or TRBV12-4, with 9 positions matching TRBD1. The CDR3 contains 16 residues.

The table lists this clonotype with many counts. The V call is TRBV7-9, the J call TRBJ1-1, with TRBD1 as a possible D gene (6 bases). This CDR3 has 15 residues. Germline V gene sequence: CDR1 SEHNR, CDR2 FQNEAQ (reference sequence). Trimming left V 5 bases short and J 6 bases short, with 19 bases between. The CDR3 protein is CASSPELGQGPEAFF. The CDR3 DNA is TGTGCCAGCAGCCCCGAGTTGGGGCAGGGGCCTGAAGCTTTCTTT.

This sequence joins TRBV29-1 and TRBJ1-1, with 11 bases matching TRBD1. This CDR3 region has 13 residues. The J segment lost 4 bases and the V segment lost 5 bases, leaving 3 bases of the junction unmatched. Germline lookup yields CDR1 SQVTM and CDR2 ANQGSEA. CDR3 nucleotide sequence: TGCAGCGTTCGGGACAGGGGGGGCACTGAAGCTTTCTTT. This encodes CSVRDRGGTEAFF.

V is TRBV7-2 and J is TRBJ1-6; 7 bases align to TRBD1. The V gene end was trimmed by 3 bases and the J gene end by 6 bases; junction bases not matched to a gene: 5. The CDR3 is 15 amino acids. Germline CDR1 is SGHTA and CDR2 is FQGNSA. For the CDR3, the DNA is TGTGCCAGCAGCTTTGACAGGGCAGCTAATTCACCCCTCCACTTT. Translation gives CASSFDRAANSPLHF.

This clonotype has a count of ten or more. The chain is built from TRBV11-3 and TRBJ2-5; 14 bases fit TRBD2. CDR1 SGHNT and CDR2 YENEEA come from the germline V gene. The CDR3 is 15 amino acids. V was pared by 5 bases and J by 7 bases, with 6 bases of the junction left unmatched. The CDR3 reads CASSPGTSGSATQYF. CDR3 in DNA: TGTGCCAGCAGCCCCGGGACTAGCGGGAGCGCGACCCAGTACTTC.

This clonotype was seen at least ten times. V is TRBV12-5 and J is TRBJ1-4; D is unresolved. The CDR3 covers 14 residues. From germline, CDR1 is LGHNT and CDR2 FRNRAP. V gave up 1 base and J gave up 8 bases, with 11 bases separating them. Here the CDR3 reads CASGLGNLGEKLFF. The CDR3 nucleotides are TGTGCTAGTGGTTTGGGGAACCTGGGGGAAAAACTGTTTTTT. The entire variable domain, with the rest obtained from reference TRBV12-5 and TRBJ1-4, is as follows: DARVTQTPRHKVTEMGQEVTMRCQPILGHNTVFWYRQTMMQGLELLAYFRNRAPLDDSGMPKDRFSAEMPDATLATLKIQPSEPRDSAVYFCASGLGNLGEKLFFGSGTQLSVL.

This clonotype showed up many times. The chain links TRBV9 to TRBJ2-7; D is perhaps TRBD1 (5 bases). Germline CDR1 reads SGDLS; CDR2 reads YYNGEE. V dropped 0 bases and J dropped 1 base, with 11 bases sitting between them. The CDR3 has 15 amino acids. CDR3 sequence reads: CASSVEGANSYEQYF. The CDR3 DNA reads as TGTGCCAGCAGCGTAGAAGGGGCCAATTCCTACGAGCAGTACTTC.

This clonotype has only a few counts. The rearrangement joins TRBV7-9 to TRBJ2-7; D is perhaps TRBD1 (6 bases). V gave up 1 base and J gave up 6 bases, with 16 bases separating them. Germline-derived CDR1 and CDR2 are SEHNR and FQNEAQ (reference sequence). The CDR3 length is 15 residues. The chain's CDR3 is CASSLEGRGSAEQYF. CDR3 nucleotide sequence: TGTGCCAGCAGCTTAGAAGGCAGGGGAAGCGCCGAGCAGTACTTC.

This clonotype was found many times. This chain joins TRBV9 and TRBJ2-3; TRBD2 might be the D (5 bases). This CDR3 has 14 residues. The V gene's germline CDR1 is SGDLS and CDR2 YYNGEE. V was shortened by 0 bases and J by 5 bases, with 10 bases between the two germline ends. The CDR3 nucleotides read TGTGCCAGCAGCGTAGTACCCAGCGGAGATACGCAGTATTTT. Amino acids: CASSVVPSGDTQYF.

This clonotype came up many times. The V call is TRBV7-2, the J call TRBJ2-3, with 11 bases identical to TRBD2. The V segment lost 2 bases and the J segment 1 base; nucleotides outside the gene matches: 2. Germline CDR1 reads SGHTA; CDR2 reads FQGNSA. This CDR3 comprises 16 residues. CDR3 region: CASSLRGLAGTDTQYF. For the CDR3, the DNA is TGTGCCAGCAGCTTAAGGGGACTAGCGGGCACAGATACGCAGTATTTT. The full variable domain, with the rest looked up from reference TRBV7-2 and TRBJ2-3, is GAGVSQSPSNKVTEKGKDVELRCDPISGHTALYWYRQSLGQGLEFLIYFQGNSAPDKSGLPSDRFSAERTGGSVSTLTIQRTQQEDSAVYLCASSLRGLAGTDTQYFGPGTRLTVL.

This clonotype came up many times. The V gene is TRBV5-1, the J gene TRBJ2-7, with a possible D match to TRBD1 (6 bases). The CDR3 totals 18 residues. V was clipped by 1 base and J by 0 bases, with 20 bases between them. Germline values: CDR1 SGHRS, CDR2 YFSETQ. CDR3: CASSLRSQTSRGSYEQYF. The CDR3 coding sequence is TGCGCCAGCAGCTTGAGAAGCCAGACCTCCAGGGGCTCCTACGAGCAGTACTTC.

The chain couples TRBV24-1 to TRBJ2-1, with 14 nucleotides matching TRBD2. This CDR3 is built from 16 residues. J lost 7 bases, V lost 3 bases, and 4 bases had no gene match. Germline CDR1 KGHDR, CDR2 SFDVKD. The CDR3 reads CATSDPGLAGANEQFF. Written as DNA, the CDR3 is TGTGCCACCAGTGATCCGGGACTAGCGGGAGCAAATGAGCAGTTCTTC.

The chain combines TRBV29-1 with TRBJ1-5, with TRBD1 identical over 7 bases. Germline CDR1 is SQVTM and CDR2 is ANQGSEA. V was clipped by 1 base and J by 2 bases; unmatched bases: 2. The CDR3 is 14 residues long. The CDR3 DNA reads as TGCAGCGTTGAAGTTGACAGGGGCAATCAGCCCCAGCATTTT. Its protein is CSVEVDRGNQPQHF.